The 18 T cell receptor beta chains listed next were all sequenced from one sample in a study of CD8 T cells in Susac syndrome. RNA in amounts of about 0.45 to 1 ug was reverse transcribed with random hexamers. TCRdb itself ran the immunoSEQ multiplex PCR reads through MiXCR, one entry per CDR3 protein. The sample records 150,000 or so distinct CDR3 sequences, over 85% being singletons. Sequenced input: CD4+ T cells from PBMCs. The receptors were sampled from a human donor in good health.

The rearrangement uses TRBV7-9 and TRBJ2-7; 7 positions match TRBD1. CDR1 is SEHNR, CDR2 FQNEAQ, per germline (reference sequence). The junction had 2 bases not matched to a gene; V was cut back by 0 bases and J by 0 bases. The CDR3 is 15 residues long. CDR3 protein: CASSLAGQVSYEQYF. Written as DNA, the CDR3 is TGTGCCAGCAGCTTAGCCGGACAGGTCTCCTACGAGCAGTACTTC.

This clonotype showed up just once. The rearrangement links TRBV20-1 to TRBJ2-7; 10 bases fit TRBD1. Germline V lookup: CDR1 DFQATT, CDR2 SNEGSKA (reference sequence). V lost 5 bases, J lost 5 bases, and 6 bases stayed unmatched. The CDR3 totals 13 residues. The CDR3 coding sequence is TGCAGTGCTCTCCGGGACAGGGGCGACGAGCAGTACTTC. Its protein product is CSALRDRGDEQYF.

This clonotype occurred a few times. V gene TRBV29-1 combines with J gene TRBJ1-2, with unresolved D. Trimming stripped 3 bases from V and 5 bases from J, with 13 bases between. CDR3 size: 13 residues. CDR1 and CDR2 (germline): SQVTM, ANQGSEA. CDR3 loop: CSVDIPGWYGYTF. CDR3 bases: TGCAGCGTTGATATTCCGGGTTGGTATGGCTACACCTTC.

V gene TRBV9 combines with J gene TRBJ2-5; 9 bases align to TRBD2. The CDR3 has 15 amino acids. Germline V gives CDR1 SGDLS, CDR2 YYNGEE. The J segment lost 5 bases and the V segment lost 0 bases, leaving 5 bases of the junction unmatched. The CDR3 nucleotides read TGTGCCAGCAGCGTAGATCCTAGCGGGATGGAGACCCAGTACTTC. Translated: CASSVDPSGMETQYF. The full variable domain, its missing parts supplied by reference TRBV9 and TRBJ2-5, is DSGVTQTPKHLITATGQRVTLRCSPRSGDLSVYWYQQSLDQGLQFLIQYYNGEERAKGNILERFSAQQFPDLHSELNLSSLELGDSALYFCASSVDPSGMETQYFGPGTRLLVL.

This clonotype has only a few counts. CDR3 sequence: CASSLDGSGANVLTF. The DNA for the CDR3 is TGCGCCAGCAGCTTGGATGGGTCTGGGGCCAACGTCCTGACTTTC. This chain joins TRBV5-1 and TRBJ2-6; D unclear. CDR3 size: 15 residues. Looked up from germline, CDR1 is SGHRS and CDR2 is YFSETQ. V lost 0 bases and J lost 1, with 5 bases in between.

V gene TRBV7-2 combines with J gene TRBJ1-6; 7 nucleotides match TRBD1. V shed 5 bases and J 9 bases; nucleotides not matched to a gene: 7. The length of the CDR3 is 14 residues. Germline values: CDR1 SGHTA, CDR2 FQGNSA. This chain's CDR3 is CASSLRQGGSPLHF. The DNA of the CDR3 is TGTGCCAGCAGCCTTCGACAGGGCGGTTCACCCCTCCACTTT.

The rearrangement uses TRBV2 and TRBJ1-1; TRBD1 is a possible D gene (6 bases). Per the germline V gene, CDR1 is SNHLY and CDR2 is FYNNEI. Trimming took 9 bases from V and 1 from J, leaving 12 bases between them. The CDR3 is 13 amino acids. DNA of the CDR3: TGTGCCAGTGCTGGACAGCAGAACACTGAAGCTTTCTTT. Protein product: CASAGQQNTEAFF.

The count of this clonotype is one. CDR3 DNA sequence: TGTGCCAGCAGGGCCGGGGGGGAGCTGTTTTTT. Its protein is CASRAGGELFF. The chain carries TRBV12-3 or TRBV12-4 and TRBJ2-2; D remains unclear. The CDR3 extends over 11 amino acids. Trimming pared 6 bases from V and 8 bases from J, leaving 7 bases between.

This clonotype was recorded once. The genes are TRBV3-1 and TRBJ1-1; tentatively, D is TRBD1 (6 bases). The ends were cut back, 2 bases at V and 3 bases at J, with 7 bases in the middle. From germline, CDR1 is LGHDT and CDR2 YNNKEL (reference sequence). This CDR3 spans 13 amino acids. The CDR3: CASSQRGDTEAFF. The CDR3, as DNA: TGTGCCAGCAGCCAAAGGGGGGACACTGAAGCTTTCTTT.

The V and J genes are TRBV2 and TRBJ2-1; 10 nucleotides align to TRBD2. The CDR3 is 16 amino acids. V dropped 0 bases and J dropped 15; count of bases not matched to a gene: 14. Germline V gene lookup returns CDR1 SNHLY and CDR2 FYNNEI. The CDR3 loop reads CASSEALAAGGPPMFF. CDR3 coding DNA: TGTGCCAGCAGTGAAGCGCTTGCAGCGGGGGGGCCCCCGATGTTCTTC.

The V and J genes are TRBV24-1 and TRBJ2-2, with D uncertain. CDR3 length: 15 amino acids. Germline CDR1 KGHDR, CDR2 SFDVKD. Trimming cost V 2 bases and J 6 bases, with 12 bases left between them. CDR3 protein: CATSDSKGLAGELFF. In DNA, the CDR3 is TGTGCCACCAGTGATTCTAAGGGTCTCGCCGGGGAGCTGTTTTTT.

The chain carries TRBV7-2 and TRBJ2-5; D may be TRBD2 (7 bases). CDR3 size: 13 residues. Germline CDR1 is SGHTA and CDR2 is FQGNSA. V was trimmed by 3 bases and J by 5 bases, leaving 10 bases between them. The CDR3 nucleotides read TGTGCCAGCAGCTTTGCGGGGGCGGAGACCCAGTACTTC. Translation gives CASSFAGAETQYF.

Here the CDR3 reads CASSWNPKETQYF. The CDR3 DNA sequence: TGTGCCAGCAGTTGGAACCCAAAAGAGACCCAGTACTTC. This chain joins TRBV2 and TRBJ2-5; no clear D gene. The germline V gene encodes CDR1 SNHLY and CDR2 FYNNEI. This CDR3 comprises 13 residues. Trimming cost V 5 bases and J 3 bases, with 10 bases left between them.

The rearrangement uses TRBV27 and TRBJ2-1, with 8 bases that match TRBD1. Looked up from germline, CDR1 is MNHEY and CDR2 is SMNVEV (reference sequence). The CDR3 contains 15 residues. V trimming: 3 bases; J trimming: 7 bases; junction bases outside the gene matches: 8. The CDR3 DNA follows: TGTGCCAGCAGTTTCCAACTGACAGGGGAGAATGAGCAGTTCTTC. It specifies CASSFQLTGENEQFF.

V is TRBV7-3 and J is TRBJ2-2; 7 bases match TRBD1. Looked up from germline, CDR1 is SGHTA and CDR2 is FQGTGA. This CDR3 has 12 amino acids. The junction had 3 bases not matched to a gene; V was cut back by 8 bases and J by 6 bases. The CDR3 nucleotides read TGTGCCAGCGGGACAGCGTCCGGGGAGCTGTTTTTT. Encoded protein: CASGTASGELFF.

The CDR3 spells CASSFGASNEQFF. In nucleotides, the CDR3 is TGTGCCAGCAGCTTCGGGGCGAGTAATGAGCAGTTCTTC. The chain has TRBV7-9 and TRBJ2-1; D possibly matches TRBD1 or TRBD2 (5 bases each). The V and J ends lost 3 bases and 7 bases respectively, with 10 bases between them. The CDR3 spans 13 residues. CDR1 SEHNR and CDR2 FQNEAQ come from the germline V gene (reference sequence).

The V gene is TRBV12-3 or TRBV12-4, the J gene TRBJ2-3; D possibly corresponds to TRBD1 (6 bases). There are 13 residues in the CDR3. Trimming took 3 bases from V and 5 from J, leaving 9 bases between them. The CDR3 is CASSFQGRDTQYF. CDR3 bases: TGTGCCAGCAGTTTTCAGGGGAGAGATACGCAGTATTTT.

The chain links TRBV2 to TRBJ1-1, with 8 positions matching TRBD1. V gave up 6 bases and J gave up 1 base; unmatched junction bases: 7. The CDR3 covers 15 residues. Germline-derived CDR1 and CDR2 are SNHLY and FYNNEI. The CDR3 DNA reads as TGTGCCAGCAGGGTACAGACAGGGGCGAACACTGAAGCTTTCTTT. It encodes CASRVQTGANTEAFF.